This entry describes one T cell receptor beta chain. Its binding antigen is unknown. No much larger clonotype is one base removed from it; base qualities were not supplied. The collaborating institutions used their own protocols to collect whole blood in K2EDTA tubes. For TCRbeta analysis, collaborators shipped samples in one of three forms: frozen whole blood, isolated PBMCs, or DNA extracted from either of those sample types. TCRbeta CDR3 regions were amplified from genomic DNA by means of the immunoSEQ Assay, a bias-controlled multiplex PCR. In the paper's pipeline: Within the assay, amplification of reference gene primers was used to estimate how many nucleated cells each sample contained. Sequence reads were collapsed and filtered to measure the absolute abundance of every unique TCRbeta CDR3 rearrangement. Productive Simpson clonality was computed per sample as the square root of Simpson's diversity index over productive rearrangements. TCRdb holds this immuneACCESS table with in-frame rearrangements only. Some clones are missing; in checked studies, unresolved V genes explain under half, and the rest has no known cause. That table supplies the V and J calls and clone size; D and trimming were determined from the DNA. This sample lists 50,000 to 70,000 clones; approximately 86% were detected once. The biggest ten clones account for 6.5% to 8.5% of the sample.

This sample is drawn from a study of blood T cell repertoires in COVID-19 (TCRdb year 2020). For the wider study: The collaborator samples originated in the United States, Italy and Spain and spanned the acute and convalescent phases of COVID-19. The samples were drawn from two sources: the first 160 participants of the ongoing ImmuneRACE study, and over 1,000 subjects contributed by 6 global collaborators. The material from the prospective study consisted of cDNA or gDNA derived from T cells, B-cell-depleted T cells, or PBMCs. Subjects who had been exposed to COVID-19, were actively infected with it, or had recovered from it provided the deeply sampled blood TCRbeta repertoires that made up the dataset. Nearly every sample came with metadata listing a de-identified subject ID, COVID-19 status, age in years and sex. Where available, HLA class I and class II types were obtained from metadata supplied by the sample provider rather than from assay-based typing. The repertoires were released in a freely available public database meant as a resource for research on the immune response to SARS-CoV-2. Broader findings and caveats from the paper: Clinical and demographic metadata were provided uncurated, with the amount varying by source and participant.

V ends up 5 bases short and J 15 bases short, with an unmatched junction base count of 9. The CDR3 starts with the cysteine, ends with the phenylalanine, and has 13 residues. The only DNA kept is the CDR3, 39 bases in frame from the first base. Per the germline V gene, MNHEY is the CDR1 and SVGEGT is the CDR2. The clonotype originates from a woman in her 70s with active COVID-19. The rearrangement combines TRBV6-2 or TRBV6-3 with TRBJ2-1, and 11 bases in between align with TRBD2. The sample taken for sequencing was peripheral blood. The CDR3 reads as follows: CASSKLAGATGFF. The sequenced DNA is TGTGCCAGCAGTAAACTAGCGGGAGCCACCGGGTTCTTC.